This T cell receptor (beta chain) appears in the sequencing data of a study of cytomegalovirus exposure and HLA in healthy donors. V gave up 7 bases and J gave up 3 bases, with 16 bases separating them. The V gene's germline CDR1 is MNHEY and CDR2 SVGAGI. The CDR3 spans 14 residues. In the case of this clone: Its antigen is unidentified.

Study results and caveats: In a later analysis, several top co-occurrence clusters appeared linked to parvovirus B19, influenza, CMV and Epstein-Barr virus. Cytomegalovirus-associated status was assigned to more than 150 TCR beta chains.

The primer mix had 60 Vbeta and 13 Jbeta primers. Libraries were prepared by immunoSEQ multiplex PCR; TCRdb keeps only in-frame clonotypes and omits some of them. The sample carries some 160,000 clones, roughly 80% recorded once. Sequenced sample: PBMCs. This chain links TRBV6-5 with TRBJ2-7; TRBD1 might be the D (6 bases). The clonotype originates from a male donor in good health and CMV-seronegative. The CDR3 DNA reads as TGTGCCAGCACTGAAGACAGGCTCTACTACGAGCAGTACTTC. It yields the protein CASTEDRLYYEQYF.